A selection of T cell receptor beta chains follows, all from one sample in a study of long-term antiretroviral therapy in people with HIV. TCRdb's copy holds only in-frame clones and misses some; the assay was immunoSEQ multiplex PCR. The sample consists of tens of thousands of clones, around nine tenths of them appearing once. Specimen: unsorted PBMCs, collected 0.1 years before starting antiretroviral therapy. The receptors originated from a woman aged 45-65 years with HIV. Each CDR3 is given with its conserved first and last residue. The order of the fields is V gene, J gene, D gene, CDR3 protein. A D gene is named only where the DNA matches it firmly.

>TRBV5-5|TRBJ2-3|NA
CASSLEKPTDTQYF
>TRBV15|TRBJ2-5|NA
CATSSPPRGYQETQYF
>TRBV10-1|TRBJ1-2|NA
CASSGTGQPYGYTF
>TRBV7-2|TRBJ2-7|NA
CASSLVKGRVDYEQYF
>TRBV4-1|TRBJ1-1|NA
CASSQDEGVDTEAFF
>TRBV6-5|TRBJ1-1|NA
CASSRRIVAGTEAFF
>TRBV29-1|TRBJ1-2|NA
CSVVSGTNYGYTF
>TRBV6-1|TRBJ2-2|NA
CASSLDLNTGELFF
>TRBV2|TRBJ1-1|NA
CASSEEANRAGTEAFF
>TRBV9|TRBJ2-3|TRBD2
CASSVVGLESDTQYF
>TRBV5-1|TRBJ1-2|TRBD1
CASSVDRARDYGYTF
>TRBV25-1|TRBJ1-1|TRBD1
CASSPYRTGNTEAFF
>TRBV7-9|TRBJ1-1|TRBD1
CASSTTGQNTEAFF
>TRBV5-8|TRBJ2-3|NA
CASSLGQGLGDTQYF
>TRBV27|TRBJ2-3|TRBD2
CASSYWSGGARADTQYF
>TRBV5-1|TRBJ2-2|NA
CASTPYSTAGELFF
>TRBV10-1|TRBJ2-7|NA
CASSERPTDEQYF
>TRBV9|TRBJ2-2|NA
CASSVGGAFDTGELFF
>TRBV5-1|TRBJ2-1|NA
CASSLAVEQFF
>TRBV19|TRBJ2-7|NA
CASRSRQADEQYF
>TRBV5-1|TRBJ1-1|NA
CARPLVGPNTEAFF
>TRBV7-8|TRBJ2-4|TRBD1
CASSLGTGPIGNIQYF